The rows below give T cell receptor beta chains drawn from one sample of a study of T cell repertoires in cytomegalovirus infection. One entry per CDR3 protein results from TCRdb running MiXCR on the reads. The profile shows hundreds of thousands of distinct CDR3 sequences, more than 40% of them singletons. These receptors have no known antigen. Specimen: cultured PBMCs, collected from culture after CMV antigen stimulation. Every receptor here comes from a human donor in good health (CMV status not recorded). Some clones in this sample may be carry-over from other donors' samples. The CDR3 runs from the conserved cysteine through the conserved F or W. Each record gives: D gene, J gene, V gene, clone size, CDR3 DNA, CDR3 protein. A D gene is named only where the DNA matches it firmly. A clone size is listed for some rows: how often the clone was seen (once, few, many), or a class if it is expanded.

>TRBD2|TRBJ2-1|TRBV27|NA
TGTGCCAGCACCCTGGTTGGCGGGAGGGTCAATGAGCAGTTCTTC
CASTLVGGRVNEQFF
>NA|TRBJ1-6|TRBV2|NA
TGTGCCAGCAGTACCCTGACGGACCTTTCACCCCTCCACTTT
CASSTLTDLSPLHF
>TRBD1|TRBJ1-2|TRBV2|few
TGTGCCAGCAGGAGGACAGGGGAGGGGTATGGCTACACCTTC
CASRRTGEGYGYTF
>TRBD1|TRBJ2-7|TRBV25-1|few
TGTGCCAGCAGTGAGGTGGGCCCAGGGGGCCCCAACTACGAGCAGTACTTC
CASSEVGPGGPNYEQYF
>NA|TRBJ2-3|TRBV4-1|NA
TGCGCCAGCAGCCAAGATCTTCTAGCTCCCACAGATACGCAGTATTTT
CASSQDLLAPTDTQYF
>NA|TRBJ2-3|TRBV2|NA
TGTGCCAGCAGGGCCCGGGTGAGGGACACAGATACGCAGTATTTT
CASRARVRDTDTQYF
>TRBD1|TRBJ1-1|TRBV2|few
TGTGCCAGCAGGGGTCCGGGACAGCAGAACACTGAAGCTTTCTTT
CASRGPGQQNTEAFF
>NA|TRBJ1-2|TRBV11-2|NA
TGTGCCAGCAGCCCTGAGACTGACTATGGCTACACCTTC
CASSPETDYGYTF
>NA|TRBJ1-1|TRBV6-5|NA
TGTGCCACAAGACGAGGGCCGGGGGATGAAGCTTTCTTT
CATRRGPGDEAFF
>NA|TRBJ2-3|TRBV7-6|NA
TGTGCCAGCAGCTTACACAAAGATACGCAGTATTTT
CASSLHKDTQYF
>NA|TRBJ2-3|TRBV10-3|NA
TGTGCCATCAGTCCACGAAGACAGTCTAGCACAGATACGCAGTATTTT
CAISPRRQSSTDTQYF
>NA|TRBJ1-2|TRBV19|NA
TGTGCCAGTACGCGGACAACTAACTATGGCTACACCTTC
CASTRTTNYGYTF
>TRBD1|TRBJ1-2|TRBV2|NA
TGTGCCAGCAGCGGACAGGGTAGGAGGTACTATGGCTACACCTTC
CASSGQGRRYYGYTF
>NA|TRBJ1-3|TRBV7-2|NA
TGTGCCAGCAGCTTAGGGGACATCCTAAACACCATATATTTT
CASSLGDILNTIYF
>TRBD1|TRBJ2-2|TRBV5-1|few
TGCGCCAGCAGTTCTCGACCGGACAGGGGGCACGGGGAGCTGTTTTTT
CASSSRPDRGHGELFF